The sequence of this T cell receptor (beta chain) was determined in a study of graft-versus-host responses after intestinal transplantation. General study points: In patients with graft-donor T cell macrochimerism, allograft graft-versus-host to host-versus-graft clonal ratios were high. GvH clones appeared in recipient marrow, some first in ileum or blood.

TCRdb's table, derived via immunoSEQ multiplex PCR, lists solely in-frame clones and lacks some. This sample has about 12,000 clones, with about 30% found just once. This clone was counted only a few times. CFSE-labeled responder cells (approximately 200,000) were plated with approximately 200,000 irradiated, violet-dye-labeled stimulator cells. Sorting was performed after the reaction on proliferating CFSE-low CD3+CD4+ and CD3+CD8+ responders. The V gene lost 8 bases and the J gene lost 7 bases, with 20 bases spanning the gap. The CDR3 has 15 amino acids. Germline CDR1 reads MNHGY; CDR2 reads SVAAGI.

The chain joins TRBV6-9 to TRBJ2-2, with D perhaps matching TRBD2 (5 bases). The material was alloreactive CD8+ T cells from a mixed lymphocyte reaction culture, obtained before intestinal transplant. The subset: CFSE-low proliferating T cells sorted from roughly six-day pre-transplant mixed lymphocyte reaction (GvH or HvG direction). The origin of this receptor is a human patient who received an intestinal transplant. CDR3 coding DNA: TGTGCCAGCGCTCCTCGGAGCGGTACGGTCGGGGAGCTGTTTTTT. Amino acid sequence: CASAPRSGTVGELFF.